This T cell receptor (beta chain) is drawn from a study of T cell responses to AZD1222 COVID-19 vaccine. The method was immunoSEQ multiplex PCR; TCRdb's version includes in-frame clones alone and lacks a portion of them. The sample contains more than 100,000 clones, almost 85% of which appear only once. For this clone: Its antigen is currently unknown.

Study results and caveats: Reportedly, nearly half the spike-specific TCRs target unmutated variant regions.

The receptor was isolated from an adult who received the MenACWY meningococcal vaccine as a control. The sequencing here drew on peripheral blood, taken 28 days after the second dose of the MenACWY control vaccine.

DNA for the CDR3: TGTGCCAGCAGCAACGGTCTCGACAGGGCCCGGGAGGGGCCCCAGCATTTT. Its translation is CASSNGLDRAREGPQHF. This chain joins TRBV21-1 and TRBJ1-5. TRBV21-1 is shown as a pseudogene. This CDR3 region has 17 residues.